This T cell receptor beta chain was sequenced in a study of blood T cell repertoires in COVID-19. About the study: Donors in the United States, Italy and Spain gave samples during acute or convalescent COVID-19. In each case, the material was cDNA or gDNA derived from T cells, B-cell-depleted T cells, or PBMCs.

The Seattle patients joined while their infection was active and were tracked longitudinally afterward. The CDR3 length is 16 residues. Looked up from germline, CDR1 is MGHRA and CDR2 is YSYEKL. Deletions cut 0 bases from V and 6 bases from J, with 15 bases between. Source study methods: The authors estimated nucleated cell counts from reference gene primer amplification. The assay was immunoSEQ multiplex PCR, and TCRdb's table has in-frame clones only and misses some. The DNA was the basis for D and trimming; V, J and clone size are from that table. The profile shows about 200,000 clones, about 82% of them singletons.

The sample taken for sequencing was peripheral blood. This sequence joins TRBV4-1 and TRBJ2-1; D might be TRBD2 (5 bases). The receptor was derived from a man aged 55-75 years with COVID-19, enrolled during active disease. CDR3 region: CASSQDASLGSNEQFF. CDR3 sequence (DNA): TGCGCCAGCAGCCAAGATGCTAGCCTGGGGTCCAATGAGCAGTTCTTC.